Below are 30 T cell receptor beta chains sequenced from a single sample in a study of T-cell memory formation after mild COVID-19. MiXCR was run by TCRdb on the 5' RACE reads, yielding one entry per CDR3 protein. The sample holds just under 150,000 distinct CDR3 sequences; approximately 21% are singletons and the top ten take about 2.3%. The sequenced material came from PBMCs or a T cell subset sorted from them (not recorded which). Receptor source: an adult woman who had mild COVID-19 (a few samples of this study predate the infection). Cell type and time point are not known.

This chain uses TRBV5-1 with TRBJ2-7; D is undetermined. Trimming left V 8 bases short and J 12 bases short, with 12 bases between. Germline V gene lookup returns CDR1 SGHRS and CDR2 YFSETQ. This CDR3 region has 9 residues. The CDR3 DNA sequence: TGCGCCAGAAAAAACCAGCTGTACTTC. This encodes CARKNQLYF.

This clonotype was found a few times. This chain uses TRBV28 with TRBJ2-4; 7 bases line up with TRBD2. V lost 2 bases to trimming and J lost 1 base; unmatched junction nucleotides: 5. The V gene's germline CDR1 is MDHEN and CDR2 SYDVKM. The CDR3 runs to 16 residues. CDR3 nucleotide sequence: TGTGCCAGCAGTTTAGGCGGGAGTCCGGCCAAAAACATTCAGTACTTC. Its protein product is CASSLGGSPAKNIQYF. The variable domain in full, completed from reference TRBV28 and TRBJ2-4, reads DVKVTQSSRYLVKRTGEKVFLECVQDMDHENMFWYRQDPGLGLRLIYFSYDVKMKEKGDIPEGYSVSREKKERFSLILESASTNQTSMYLCASSLGGSPAKNIQYFGAGTRLSVL.

The chain couples TRBV6-5 to TRBJ2-1; D perhaps matches TRBD2 (5 bases). Deletions cut 5 bases from V and 1 base from J, with 18 bases between. CDR3 length: 17 residues. Germline CDR1 MNHEY, CDR2 SVGAGI. Here the CDR3 DNA reads TGTGCCAGCAGTCCTGGGCTCGGCGGCGGGTCCTACAATGAGCAGTTCTTC. Protein sequence: CASSPGLGGGSYNEQFF.

V is TRBV12-3 or TRBV12-4 and J is TRBJ2-1; D may be TRBD1 or TRBD2 (5 bases each). Trimming cost V 6 bases and J 0 bases, with 12 bases left between them. The CDR3 has 15 amino acids. The CDR3 loop is CASSPGTISYNEQFF. The DNA for the CDR3 is TGTGCCAGCAGCCCGGGGACCATCTCCTACAATGAGCAGTTCTTC.

A single count supports this clonotype. V is TRBV6-5 and J is TRBJ2-7, with D possibly being TRBD2 (6 bases). The V gene lost 2 bases and the J gene lost 9 bases, with 8 bases spanning the gap. Per germline, CDR1 MNHEY and CDR2 SVGAGI. The CDR3 spans 11 residues. The CDR3 spells CASSYGGPQYF. As DNA, the CDR3 is TGTGCCAGCAGTTACGGAGGGCCGCAGTACTTC.

The chain joins TRBV7-3 to TRBJ2-3; D is possibly TRBD1 (5 bases). The V end was cut by 5 bases, the J end by 1 base, with 16 bases between. The germline gives CDR1 SGHTA, CDR2 FQGTGA. This CDR3 spans 16 amino acids. The DNA of the CDR3 is TGTGCCAGCAGCCCCGGGCGTACAGGAGGCACAGATACGCAGTATTTT. Translation gives CASSPGRTGGTDTQYF.

This chain uses TRBV10-3 with TRBJ2-7, with D perhaps TRBD1 (6 bases). The CDR3 sequence is 13 residues long. V was cut by 8 bases and J by 2 bases, with 13 bases left in between. Germline CDR1 ENHRY, CDR2 SYGVKD. CDR3 nucleotide sequence: TGTGCCATCGCCCCAGGGACACCCTACGAGCAGTACTTC. Translating gives CAIAPGTPYEQYF.

The V call is TRBV20-1, the J call TRBJ2-1; no clear D gene. Germline V CDR1 and CDR2: DFQATT, SNEGSKA (reference sequence). Trimming took off 3 bases at V and 0 bases at J, with 9 bases between the two ends. The CDR3 runs 14 residues. CDR3 sequence (DNA): TGCAGTGCTAGTGTTCAACGCTCCTACAATGAGCAGTTCTTC. Its protein is CSASVQRSYNEQFF.

This chain connects TRBV7-2 to TRBJ1-4; maybe TRBD1 (6 bases). V lost 5 bases and J 14 bases, leaving 15 bases between the germline ends. The CDR3 consists of 12 residues. Per germline, CDR1 SGHTA and CDR2 FQGNSA. This chain's CDR3 is CASSLGGSRLFF. In DNA form, the CDR3 reads TGTGCCAGCAGCCTGGGGGGCAGCAGGCTGTTTTTT. Drawing the rest from reference TRBV7-2 and TRBJ1-4, the complete variable domain is GAGVSQSPSNKVTEKGKDVELRCDPISGHTALYWYRQSLGQGLEFLIYFQGNSAPDKSGLPSDRFSAERTGGSVSTLTIQRTQQEDSAVYLCASSLGGSRLFFGSGTQLSVL.

The gene calls are TRBV29-1 and TRBJ2-7; 11 bases are shared with TRBD1. This CDR3 region has 12 residues. In germline, CDR1 is SQVTM, CDR2 ANQGSEA. The CDR3 coding sequence is TGCAGTGTGGGACAGGGGGATCACGAGCAGTACTTC. Protein product: CSVGQGDHEQYF.

This clonotype has a count of ten or more. The chain employs TRBV5-1 and TRBJ2-7; D is unresolved. Per germline, CDR1 SGHRS and CDR2 YFSETQ. Trimming pared 0 bases from V and 0 bases from J, leaving 4 bases between. The CDR3 has 13 amino acids. The CDR3, as DNA: TGCGCCAGCAGCTTGGGGGCCTCCTACGAGCAGTACTTC. Translating it yields CASSLGASYEQYF. Full variable domain (remainder filled in from reference TRBV5-1 and TRBJ2-7): KAGVTQTPRYLIKTRGQQVTLSCSPISGHRSVSWYQQTPGQGLQFLFEYFSETQRNKGNFPGRFSGRQFSNSRSEMNVSTLELGDSALYLCASSLGASYEQYFGPGTRLTVT.

This clonotype was picked up a small number of times. J is TRBJ2-5 and V is TRBV12-3 or TRBV12-4; 9 nucleotides match TRBD1. This CDR3 region has 13 residues. The V segment lost 6 bases and the J segment 2 bases; nucleotides outside the gene matches: 1. The CDR3: CASRGQGQETQYF. In DNA form, the CDR3 reads TGTGCCAGCAGAGGACAGGGGCAAGAGACCCAGTACTTC.

This clonotype was counted many times. V is TRBV5-1 and J is TRBJ2-7; the D is unclear. The CDR3 consists of 12 residues. CDR1 and CDR2 from the germline V gene are SGHRS and YFSETQ. V lost 0 bases and J lost 4, with 5 bases in between. CDR3 amino acids: CASSLGDYEQYF. The CDR3 coding sequence is TGCGCCAGCAGCTTGGGGGATTACGAGCAGTACTTC.

The genes are TRBV6-2 or TRBV6-3 and TRBJ2-1; 9 bases fit TRBD1. Germline V gives CDR1 MNHEY, CDR2 SVGEGT. V lost 8 bases, J lost 8 bases, and 7 bases stayed unmatched. The length of the CDR3 is 13 residues. CDR3 DNA sequence: TGTGCCAGCTGGACAGGGGCATCCCATGAGCAGTTCTTC. This gives the protein CASWTGASHEQFF.

This clonotype was observed a few times. The chain recombines TRBV9 with TRBJ2-3; D tentatively reads TRBD1 or TRBD2 (6 bases each). The length of the CDR3 is 16 residues. The ends were cut back, 7 bases at V and 2 bases at J, with 20 bases in the middle. Looked up from germline, CDR1 is SGDLS and CDR2 is YYNGEE. CDR3: CASSLLGGTNTDTQYF. Here the CDR3 DNA reads TGTGCCAGCTCCCTCCTGGGGGGCACAAACACAGATACGCAGTATTTT.

This clonotype was found many times. The chain uses TRBV27 and TRBJ2-1; 8 nucleotides agree with TRBD2. V lost 6 bases to trimming and J lost 6 bases; unmatched junction nucleotides: 4. The V gene's germline CDR1 is MNHEY and CDR2 SMNVEV (reference sequence). The CDR3 is 13 residues long. For the CDR3, the DNA is TGTGCCAGCAGGCGGACTAGCCGCAATGAGCAGTTCTTC. Protein sequence: CASRRTSRNEQFF.

A word on this clonotype: A read error may produce the germline difference seen at one junction end. The chain recombines TRBV9 with TRBJ2-5; tentatively, D is TRBD2 (6 bases). Germline-derived CDR1 and CDR2 are SGDLS and YYNGEE. The CDR3 is 14 amino acids. This CDR3 is CASCVGDFKETQYF. CDR3 DNA sequence: TGTGCCAGCTGCGTAGGGGACTTCAAGGAGACCCAGTACTTC.

This clonotype was detected only a few times. The V and J genes are TRBV6-2 or TRBV6-3 and TRBJ2-3; 8 nucleotides match TRBD2. Germline V lookup: CDR1 MNHEY, CDR2 SVGEGT. Trimming cost V 4 bases and J 0 bases; bases outside gene matches: 6. The CDR3 is 16 residues long. The CDR3: CASSFLAGTSTDTQYF. In DNA, the CDR3 is TGTGCCAGCAGTTTCTTAGCGGGGACAAGCACAGATACGCAGTATTTT.

This clonotype showed up just a few times. The chain combines TRBV7-6 with TRBJ2-5; 8 nucleotides line up with TRBD1. CDR3 size: 15 residues. Per the germline V gene, CDR1 is SGHVS and CDR2 is FNYEAQ. Germline trimming cut 3 bases from V and 4 bases from J; bases unmatched to any gene: 7. CDR3 sequence (DNA): TGTGCCAGCAGCTTGTACCCCCAGGGGGCAGAGACCCAGTACTTC. Protein sequence: CASSLYPQGAETQYF. The full variable domain, its missing parts supplied by reference TRBV7-6 and TRBJ2-5, is GAGVSQSPRYKVTKRGQDVALRCDPISGHVSLYWYRQALGQGPEFLTYFNYEAQQDKSGLPNDRFSAERPEGSISTLTIQRTEQRDSAMYRCASSLYPQGAETQYFGPGTRLLVL.

This clonotype has more than one count but fewer than ten. The V call is TRBV5-1, the J call TRBJ2-2; maybe TRBD1 (6 bases). The CDR3 spans 15 residues. Trimming shortened V by 4 bases and J by 2 bases, and 12 bases separated the two germline ends. CDR1 SGHRS and CDR2 YFSETQ come from the germline V gene. The CDR3 nucleotides are TGCGCCAGCAGCGTGGCAGGGGCCAACACCGGGGAGCTGTTTTTT. Translation gives CASSVAGANTGELFF.

The V and J genes are TRBV24-1 and TRBJ2-1; D ambiguous. CDR3 size: 14 residues. Germline CDR1 reads KGHDR; CDR2 reads SFDVKD. V lost 4 bases, J lost 4 bases, and 10 bases lay in between. CDR3 protein: CATSEPVGYNEQFF. The CDR3 DNA is TGTGCCACCAGTGAACCGGTAGGGTACAATGAGCAGTTCTTC.

This chain uses TRBV10-3 with TRBJ1-1; TRBD1 is a possible D gene (6 bases). Trimming cost V 5 bases and J 2 bases, with 15 bases left between them. The CDR3 is 15 residues long. Looked up from germline, CDR1 is ENHRY and CDR2 is SYGVKD. The CDR3 nucleotides read TGTGCCATCAGTTCAGTCGGACAGCTAAACACTGAAGCTTTCTTT. This gives the protein CAISSVGQLNTEAFF.

This clonotype was counted only a few times. The chain joins TRBV20-1 to TRBJ2-5; TRBD1 matches at 9 bases. CDR1 and CDR2 (germline): DFQATT, SNEGSKA (reference sequence). With 3 bases clipped from V and 3 bases from J, the junction kept 8 bases outside the gene matches. The CDR3 is 15 amino acids. CDR3 DNA sequence: TGCAGTGCTAGTCGCGACAGGGGGTCTAAAGAGACCCAGTACTTC. It encodes CSASRDRGSKETQYF.

V and J are TRBV18 and TRBJ2-5; possibly TRBD2 for D (5 bases). The germline V and J ends were trimmed by 8 bases and 4 bases, with 23 bases remaining between them. In germline, CDR1 is KGHSH, CDR2 LQKENI. The CDR3 runs 16 residues. In nucleotides, the CDR3 is TGTGCCAGCCACACGAGCCGGGGTCTTATGGGAGAGACCCAGTACTTC. Translating it yields CASHTSRGLMGETQYF.

The rearrangement joins TRBV5-1 to TRBJ2-7, with 10 bases identical to TRBD1. The CDR3 has 15 amino acids. Germline values: CDR1 SGHRS, CDR2 YFSETQ. V was clipped by 6 bases and J by 4 bases; unmatched bases: 10. The CDR3 here is CASTIGTGALYEQYF. In DNA, the CDR3 is TGCGCCAGCACAATTGGGACAGGGGCCCTATACGAGCAGTACTTC.

The chain links TRBV7-2 to TRBJ2-2, with 8 bases matching TRBD1. The CDR3 runs 16 residues. Germline CDR1 is SGHTA and CDR2 is FQGNSA. V was pared by 5 bases and J by 5 bases, with 10 bases of the junction left unmatched. CDR3 amino acids: CASSPDPRGRTGELFF. The DNA for the CDR3 is TGTGCCAGCAGCCCCGACCCCAGGGGGCGAACCGGGGAGCTGTTTTTT.

This sequence joins TRBV6-5 and TRBJ2-7; 14 bases fit TRBD2. This CDR3 is built from 15 residues. Losses at the gene ends were 5 bases for V and 5 bases for J; bases not matched to a gene: 5. Germline V gene lookup returns CDR1 MNHEY and CDR2 SVGAGI. DNA of the CDR3: TGTGCCAGCAGTCCCGGGACTAGCGGGAGCAACGAGCAGTACTTC. As protein: CASSPGTSGSNEQYF.

The V and J genes are TRBV29-1 and TRBJ1-2; tentative D call: TRBD1 (6 bases). The CDR3 is made up of 15 amino acids. Deletions cut 4 bases from V and 3 bases from J, with 18 bases between. The germline V gene encodes CDR1 SQVTM and CDR2 ANQGSEA. The CDR3 loop is CSVGQGLTTDYGYTF. In nucleotides, the CDR3 is TGCAGCGTTGGTCAGGGGCTCACAACCGACTATGGCTACACCTTC.

This clonotype was seen only a few times. The rearrangement uses TRBV6-2 or TRBV6-3 and TRBJ2-7; 7 bases fit TRBD1. The V gene end was trimmed by 2 bases and the J gene end by 3 bases; junction bases not matched to a gene: 10. Looked up from germline, CDR1 is MNHEY and CDR2 is SVGEGT. The CDR3 spans 16 residues. CDR3 DNA: TGTGCCAGCAGTTACAAACCGAGACAGGGATACTACGAGCAGTACTTC. As protein: CASSYKPRQGYYEQYF.

This clonotype was recorded at least ten times. The chain joins TRBV5-1 to TRBJ2-7; the match to TRBD2 covers 8 bases. V was clipped by 4 bases and J by 4 bases; unmatched bases: 7. Germline V gives CDR1 SGHRS, CDR2 YFSETQ. The CDR3 length is 14 residues. CDR3 DNA sequence: TGCGCCAGCAGCACACAAGGACTAGCTTACGAGCAGTACTTC. It translates to CASSTQGLAYEQYF.